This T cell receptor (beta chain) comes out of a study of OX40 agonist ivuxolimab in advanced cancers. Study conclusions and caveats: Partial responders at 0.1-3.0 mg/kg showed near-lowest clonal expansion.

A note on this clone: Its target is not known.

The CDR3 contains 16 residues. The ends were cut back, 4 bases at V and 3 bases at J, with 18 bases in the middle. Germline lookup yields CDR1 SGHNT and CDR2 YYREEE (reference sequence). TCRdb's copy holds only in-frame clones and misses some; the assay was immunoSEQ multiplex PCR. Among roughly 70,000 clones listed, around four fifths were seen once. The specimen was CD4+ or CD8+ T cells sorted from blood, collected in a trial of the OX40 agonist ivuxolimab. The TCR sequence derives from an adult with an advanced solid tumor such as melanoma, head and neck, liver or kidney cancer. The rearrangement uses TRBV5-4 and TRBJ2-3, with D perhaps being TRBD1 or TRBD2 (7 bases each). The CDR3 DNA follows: TGTGCCAGCAGCCCGGGGGGCAGGGGGTCGACAGATACGCAGTATTTT. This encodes CASSPGGRGSTDTQYF.